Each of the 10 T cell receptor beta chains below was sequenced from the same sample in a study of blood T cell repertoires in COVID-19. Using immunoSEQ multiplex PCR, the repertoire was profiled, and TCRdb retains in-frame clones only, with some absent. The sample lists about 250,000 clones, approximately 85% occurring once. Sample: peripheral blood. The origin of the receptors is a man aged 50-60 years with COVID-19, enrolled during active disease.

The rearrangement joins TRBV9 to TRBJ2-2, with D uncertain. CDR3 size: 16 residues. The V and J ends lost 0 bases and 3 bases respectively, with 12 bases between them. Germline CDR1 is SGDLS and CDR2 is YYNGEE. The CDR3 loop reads CASSVATPRDTGELFF. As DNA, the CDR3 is TGTGCCAGCAGCGTAGCTACACCCCGGGACACCGGGGAGCTGTTTTTT.

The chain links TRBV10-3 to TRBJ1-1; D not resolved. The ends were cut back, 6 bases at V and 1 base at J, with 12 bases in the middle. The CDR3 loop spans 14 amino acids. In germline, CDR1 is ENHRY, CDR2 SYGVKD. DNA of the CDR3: TGTGCCATCAGGACTGGGTCCTCGAACACTGAAGCTTTCTTT. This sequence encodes CAIRTGSSNTEAFF.

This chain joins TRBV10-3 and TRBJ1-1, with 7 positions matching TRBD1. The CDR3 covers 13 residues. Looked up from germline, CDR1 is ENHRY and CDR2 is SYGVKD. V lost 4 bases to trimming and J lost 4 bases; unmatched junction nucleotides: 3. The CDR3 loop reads CAISGTGVTEAFF. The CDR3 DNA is TGTGCCATCAGTGGGACAGGAGTCACTGAAGCTTTCTTT.

The CDR3 loop is CASSYGVGSYEQYF. The DNA for the CDR3 is TGTGCCAGCAGTTACGGTGTCGGGTCCTACGAGCAGTACTTC. This chain joins TRBV6-5 and TRBJ2-7; D ambiguous. The CDR3 length is 14 residues. V lost 2 bases to trimming and J lost 1 base, with 9 bases between them. Germline V CDR1 and CDR2: MNHEY, SVGAGI.

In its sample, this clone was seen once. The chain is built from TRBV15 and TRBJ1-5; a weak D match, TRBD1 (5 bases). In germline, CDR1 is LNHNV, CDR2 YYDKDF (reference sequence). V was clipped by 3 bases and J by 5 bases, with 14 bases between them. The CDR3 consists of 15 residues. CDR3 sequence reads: CATSRELGGDQPQHF. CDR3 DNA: TGTGCCACCAGCAGGGAACTGGGGGGAGATCAGCCCCAGCATTTT.

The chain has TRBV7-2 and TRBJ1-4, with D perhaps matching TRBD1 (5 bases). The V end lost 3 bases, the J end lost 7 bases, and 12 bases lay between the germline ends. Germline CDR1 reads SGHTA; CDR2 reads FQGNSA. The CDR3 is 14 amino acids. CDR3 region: CASSFRGDGEKLFF. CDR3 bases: TGTGCCAGCAGCTTTCGGGGGGATGGTGAAAAACTGTTTTTT.

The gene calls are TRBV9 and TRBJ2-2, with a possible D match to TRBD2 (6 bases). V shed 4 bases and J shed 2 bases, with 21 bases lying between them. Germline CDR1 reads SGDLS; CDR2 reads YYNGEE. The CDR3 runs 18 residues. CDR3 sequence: CASSSPMVAELNTGELFF. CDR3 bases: TGTGCCAGCAGCTCCCCGATGGTAGCGGAGCTTAACACCGGGGAGCTGTTTTTT.

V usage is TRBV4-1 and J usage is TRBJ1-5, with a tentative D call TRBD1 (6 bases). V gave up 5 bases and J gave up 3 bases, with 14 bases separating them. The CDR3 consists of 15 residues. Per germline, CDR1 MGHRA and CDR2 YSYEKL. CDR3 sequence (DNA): TGCGCCAGCAGCTTAGAGACAGGAACCAATCAGCCCCAGCATTTT. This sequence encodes CASSLETGTNQPQHF.

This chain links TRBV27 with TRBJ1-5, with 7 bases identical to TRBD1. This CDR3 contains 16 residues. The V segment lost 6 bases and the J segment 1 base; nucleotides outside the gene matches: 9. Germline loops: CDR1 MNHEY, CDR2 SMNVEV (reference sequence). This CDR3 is CASRSTGYGSNQPQHF. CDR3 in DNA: TGTGCCAGCAGGTCGACAGGGTACGGCAGCAATCAGCCCCAGCATTTT.

The CDR3 is CASSPRKGLAGVYNEQFF. DNA for the CDR3: TGTGCCAGCAGCCCAAGAAAGGGACTAGCGGGGGTGTACAATGAGCAGTTCTTC. The chain employs TRBV9 and TRBJ2-1; 14 nucleotides align to TRBD2. The CDR3 extends over 18 amino acids. V dropped 4 bases and J dropped 4; count of bases not matched to a gene: 10. Germline V lookup: CDR1 SGDLS, CDR2 YYNGEE.